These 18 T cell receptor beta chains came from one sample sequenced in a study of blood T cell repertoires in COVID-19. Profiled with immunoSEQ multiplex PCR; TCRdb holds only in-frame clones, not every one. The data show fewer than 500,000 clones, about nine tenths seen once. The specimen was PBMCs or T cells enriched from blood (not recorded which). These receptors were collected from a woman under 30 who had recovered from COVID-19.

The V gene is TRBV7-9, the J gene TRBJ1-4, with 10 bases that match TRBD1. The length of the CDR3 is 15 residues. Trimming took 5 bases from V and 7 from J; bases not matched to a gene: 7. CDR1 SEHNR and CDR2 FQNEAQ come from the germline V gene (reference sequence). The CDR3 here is CASSPTGGALEKLFF. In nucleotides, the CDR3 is TGTGCCAGCAGCCCGACAGGGGGCGCCCTTGAAAAACTGTTTTTT.

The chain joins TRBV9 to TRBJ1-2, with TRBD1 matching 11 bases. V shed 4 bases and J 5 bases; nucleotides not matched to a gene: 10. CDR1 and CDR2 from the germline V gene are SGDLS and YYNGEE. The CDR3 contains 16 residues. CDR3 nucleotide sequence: TGTGCCAGCAGCCCCTCTGGGGGACAGGGGGTTTATGGCTACACCTTC. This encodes CASSPSGGQGVYGYTF.

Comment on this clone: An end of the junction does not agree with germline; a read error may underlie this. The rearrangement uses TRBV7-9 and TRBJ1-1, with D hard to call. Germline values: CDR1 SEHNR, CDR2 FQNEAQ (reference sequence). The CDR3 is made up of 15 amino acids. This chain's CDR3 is CASSFLAYGITEAFF. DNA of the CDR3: TGTGCCAGCAGCTTTCTTGCCTACGGGATCACTGAAGCCTTCTTT.

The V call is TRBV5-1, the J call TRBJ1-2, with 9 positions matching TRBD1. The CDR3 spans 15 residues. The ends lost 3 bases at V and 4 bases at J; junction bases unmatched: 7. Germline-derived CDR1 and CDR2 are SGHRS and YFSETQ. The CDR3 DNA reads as TGCGCCAGCAGCTCGGGCACAGGGGGCCCCTATGGCTACACCTTC. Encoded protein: CASSSGTGGPYGYTF.

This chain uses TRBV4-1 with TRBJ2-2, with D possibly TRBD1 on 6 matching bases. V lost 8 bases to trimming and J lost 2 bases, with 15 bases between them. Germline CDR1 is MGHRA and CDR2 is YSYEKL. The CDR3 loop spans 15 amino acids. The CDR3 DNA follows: TGCGCCAGCCGGCCGGAAGGGGGAAACACCGGGGAGCTGTTTTTT. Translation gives CASRPEGGNTGELFF.

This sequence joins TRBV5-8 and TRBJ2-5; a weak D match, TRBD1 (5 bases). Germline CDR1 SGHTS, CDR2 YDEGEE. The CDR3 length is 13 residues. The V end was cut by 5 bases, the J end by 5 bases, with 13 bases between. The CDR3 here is CASRLGQRETQYF. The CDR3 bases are TGTGCCAGCAGACTCGGACAACGGGAGACCCAGTACTTC.

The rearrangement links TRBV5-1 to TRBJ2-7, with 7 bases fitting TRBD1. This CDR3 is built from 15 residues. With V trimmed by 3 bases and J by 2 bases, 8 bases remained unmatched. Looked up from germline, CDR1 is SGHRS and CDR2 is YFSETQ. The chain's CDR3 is CASSSRDSPPYEQYF. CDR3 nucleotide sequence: TGCGCCAGCAGCTCCCGGGACAGTCCGCCCTACGAGCAGTACTTC. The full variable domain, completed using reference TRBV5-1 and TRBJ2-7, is KAGVTQTPRYLIKTRGQQVTLSCSPISGHRSVSWYQQTPGQGLQFLFEYFSETQRNKGNFPGRFSGRQFSNSRSEMNVSTLELGDSALYLCASSSRDSPPYEQYFGPGTRLTVT.

The CDR3 nucleotides are TGCGCCAGCAGCCCCCCCCAAGGGGGGGCAAGGTACAATGAGCAGTTCTTC. Protein product: CASSPPQGGARYNEQFF. The V and J genes are TRBV4-1 and TRBJ2-1; TRBD2 might be the D (7 bases). V lost 4 bases and J lost 4, with 20 bases in between. Germline V gives CDR1 MGHRA, CDR2 YSYEKL. The CDR3 is 17 residues long.

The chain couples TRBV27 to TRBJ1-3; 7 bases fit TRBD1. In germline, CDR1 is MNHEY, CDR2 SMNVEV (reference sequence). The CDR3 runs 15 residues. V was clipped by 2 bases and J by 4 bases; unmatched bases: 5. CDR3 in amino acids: CASSLRPGQGNTIYF. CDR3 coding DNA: TGTGCCAGCAGTTTACGTCCGGGACAGGGAAACACCATATATTTT.

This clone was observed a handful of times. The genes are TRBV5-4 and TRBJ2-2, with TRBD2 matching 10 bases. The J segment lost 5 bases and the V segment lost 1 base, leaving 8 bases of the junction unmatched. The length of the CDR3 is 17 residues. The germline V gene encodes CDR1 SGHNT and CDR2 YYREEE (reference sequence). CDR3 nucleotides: TGTGCCAGCAGCTTGACAGCGGGGGGGCCCCGGACCGGGGAGCTGTTTTTT. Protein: CASSLTAGGPRTGELFF.

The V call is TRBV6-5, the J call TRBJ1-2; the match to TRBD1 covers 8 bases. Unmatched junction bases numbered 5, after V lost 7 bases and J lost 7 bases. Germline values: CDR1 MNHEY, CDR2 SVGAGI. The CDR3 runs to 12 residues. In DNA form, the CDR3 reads TGTGCCAGCACCCAGGGGGCGCTTGGCTACACCTTC. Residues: CASTQGALGYTF.

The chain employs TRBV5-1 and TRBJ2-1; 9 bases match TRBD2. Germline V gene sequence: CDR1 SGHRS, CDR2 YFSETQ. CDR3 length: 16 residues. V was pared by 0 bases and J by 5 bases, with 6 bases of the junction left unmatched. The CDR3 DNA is TGCGCCAGCAGCTTGGTTGCGGGGGGGCCCCACAATGAGCAGTTCTTC. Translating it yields CASSLVAGGPHNEQFF. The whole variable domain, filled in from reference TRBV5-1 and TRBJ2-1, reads KAGVTQTPRYLIKTRGQQVTLSCSPISGHRSVSWYQQTPGQGLQFLFEYFSETQRNKGNFPGRFSGRQFSNSRSEMNVSTLELGDSALYLCASSLVAGGPHNEQFFGPGTRLTVL.

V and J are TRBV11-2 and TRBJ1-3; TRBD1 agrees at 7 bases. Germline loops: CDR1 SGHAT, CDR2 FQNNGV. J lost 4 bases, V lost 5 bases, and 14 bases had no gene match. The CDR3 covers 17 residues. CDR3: CASSLPLRTGVGNTIYF. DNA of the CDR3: TGTGCCAGCAGCCTCCCCCTCAGGACAGGTGTAGGAAACACCATATATTTT.

CDR3 amino acids: CASSLDVWGDRDTQYF. The CDR3 nucleotides read TGCGCCAGCAGCTTGGATGTTTGGGGCGACCGAGATACGCAGTATTTT. The chain recombines TRBV5-1 with TRBJ2-3, with D possibly TRBD1 on 5 matching bases. Germline V gene data show CDR1 as SGHRS and CDR2 as YFSETQ. This CDR3 comprises 16 residues. Trimming left V 0 bases short and J 5 bases short, with 16 bases between.

CDR3 region: CASSLEPGNSPLHF. The CDR3 coding sequence is TGTGCCAGCAGCTTGGAACCAGGGAATTCACCCCTCCACTTT. The chain is built from TRBV5-8 and TRBJ1-6, with D perhaps TRBD1 (5 bases). Germline CDR1 is SGHTS and CDR2 is YDEGEE. V dropped 0 bases and J dropped 7 bases, with 8 bases sitting between them. The CDR3 consists of 14 residues.

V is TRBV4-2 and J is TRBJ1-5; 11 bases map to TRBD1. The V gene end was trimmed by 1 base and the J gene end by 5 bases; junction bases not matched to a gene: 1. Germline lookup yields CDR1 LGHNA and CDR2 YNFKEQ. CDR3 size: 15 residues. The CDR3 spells CASSQGGQGDQPQHF. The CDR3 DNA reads TGTGCCAGCAGCCAAGGGGGACAGGGGGATCAGCCCCAGCATTTT.

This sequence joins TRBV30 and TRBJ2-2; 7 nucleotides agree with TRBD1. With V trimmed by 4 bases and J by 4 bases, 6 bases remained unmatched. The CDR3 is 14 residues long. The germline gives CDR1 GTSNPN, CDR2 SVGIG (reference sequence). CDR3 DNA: TGTGCCTGGATCAGACAGGGACGCACCGGGGAGCTGTTTTTT. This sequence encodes CAWIRQGRTGELFF.

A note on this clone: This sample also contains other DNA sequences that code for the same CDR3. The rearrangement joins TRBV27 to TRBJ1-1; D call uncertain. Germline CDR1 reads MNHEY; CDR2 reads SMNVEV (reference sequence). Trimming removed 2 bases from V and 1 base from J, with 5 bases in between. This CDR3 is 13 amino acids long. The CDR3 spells CASSLLENTEAFF. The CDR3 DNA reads TGTGCCAGCAGTTTACTAGAGAACACTGAAGCTTTCTTT.